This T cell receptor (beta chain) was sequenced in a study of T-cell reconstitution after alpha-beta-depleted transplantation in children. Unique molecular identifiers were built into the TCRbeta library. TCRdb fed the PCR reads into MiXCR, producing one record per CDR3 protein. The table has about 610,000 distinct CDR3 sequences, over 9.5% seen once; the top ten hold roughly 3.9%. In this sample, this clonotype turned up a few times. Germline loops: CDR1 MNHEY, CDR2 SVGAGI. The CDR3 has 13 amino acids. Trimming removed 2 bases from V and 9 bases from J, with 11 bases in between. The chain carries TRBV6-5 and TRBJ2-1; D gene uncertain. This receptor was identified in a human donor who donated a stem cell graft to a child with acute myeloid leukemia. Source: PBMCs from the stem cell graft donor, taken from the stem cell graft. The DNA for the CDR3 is TGTGCCAGCAGTTACAGCCGATTGGGTGAGCAGTTCTTC. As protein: CASSYSRLGEQFF.